This T cell receptor (beta chain) appears in the sequencing data of a study of blood T cell repertoires in COVID-19. Background on the study: Some COVID-19 samples were acute and others convalescent; all came from the United States, Italy and Spain.

Trimming shortened V by 5 bases and J by 0 bases, and 10 bases separated the two germline ends. The CDR3 spans 14 residues. Germline CDR1 is SGHTA and CDR2 is FQGTGA. Participant-given clinical history determined each cohort assignment. The repertoire was sequenced with immunoSEQ multiplex PCR; TCRdb's copy has only in-frame clones and lacks some. Here the sample spans a few hundred thousand clones, about 90% being singletons. The material sequenced was PBMCs or T cells enriched from blood (not recorded which). The clonotype comes from a woman aged 25 to 39 who had recovered from COVID-19. The chain combines TRBV7-3 with TRBJ1-1; possible D gene TRBD1, 6 bases. The CDR3 DNA is TGTGCCAGCAGCCTACAGGGACTGAACACTGAAGCTTTCTTT. It yields the protein CASSLQGLNTEAFF. The full variable domain, its missing parts supplied by reference TRBV7-3 and TRBJ1-1, is GAGVSQTPSNKVTEKGKYVELRCDPISGHTALYWYRQSLGQGPEFLIYFQGTGAADDSGLPNDRFFAVRPEGSVSTLKIQRTERGDSAVYLCASSLQGLNTEAFFGQGTRLTVV.